This is a list of T cell receptor beta chains from one sample in a study of CD8+CD57+ T cells in acquired aplastic anemia. TCRdb re-derived calls from the reads in MiXCR, one entry per CDR3 protein. The sample records approximately 81,000 distinct CDR3 sequences, less than 60% being singletons. Sequences were obtained from sorted CD4+, CD8+, or CD8+CD57+ T cells (not recorded which) from PBMCs. Receptor source: a human donor in good health, serving as a control. CDR3s include the opening cysteine and the closing phenylalanine or tryptophan. Fields, in order: clone size, V gene, J gene, CDR3 length, D gene, CDR3 DNA, CDR3 protein. D genes are given only for firm matches. Clone size, where shown, is once, few, many, or a class for clones that have expanded.

clone_size: .; v_call: TRBV6-2/TRBV6-3; j_call: TRBJ1-5; cdr3_length: 13; d_call: .; cdr3_nt: TGTGCCAGCAGTTATCTCCCCCATCAGCCCCAGCATTTT; cdr3_aa: CASSYLPHQPQHF
clone_size: .; v_call: TRBV7-9; j_call: TRBJ2-7; cdr3_length: 15; d_call: TRBD1; cdr3_nt: TGTGCCAGCAGCTCCAAGCCGGGACAGGGGTACGAGCAGTACTTC; cdr3_aa: CASSSKPGQGYEQYF
clone_size: many; v_call: TRBV5-1; j_call: TRBJ2-5; cdr3_length: 13; d_call: .; cdr3_nt: TGCGCCAGCAGCGAAGTCCCCCGCGAGACCCAGTACTTC; cdr3_aa: CASSEVPRETQYF
clone_size: many; v_call: TRBV11-3; j_call: TRBJ2-7; cdr3_length: 13; d_call: TRBD2; cdr3_nt: TGTGCCAGCAGCCAAACTAGCGGGGGTGAGCAGTACTTC; cdr3_aa: CASSQTSGGEQYF
clone_size: .; v_call: TRBV25-1; j_call: TRBJ1-2; cdr3_length: 14; d_call: .; cdr3_nt: TGTGCCAGCAGTGACCCAGGGGTGGACTATGGCTACACCTTC; cdr3_aa: CASSDPGVDYGYTF
clone_size: .; v_call: TRBV11-2; j_call: TRBJ2-5; cdr3_length: 18; d_call: TRBD2; cdr3_nt: TGTGCCAGCAGCTTACCCGAGGGACTAGCGGGGGGGCAAGAGACCCAGTACTTC; cdr3_aa: CASSLPEGLAGGQETQYF
clone_size: many; v_call: TRBV2; j_call: TRBJ1-2; cdr3_length: 15; d_call: .; cdr3_nt: TGTGCCAGCAGTGAAGCGCAGGAGTCCTACTATGGCTACACCTTC; cdr3_aa: CASSEAQESYYGYTF
clone_size: once; v_call: TRBV9; j_call: TRBJ1-1; cdr3_length: 17; d_call: TRBD1; cdr3_nt: TGTGCCAGCAGCGAAACCCGGGACAGGGGGCATCGGACTGAAGCTTTCTTT; cdr3_aa: CASSETRDRGHRTEAFF
clone_size: .; v_call: TRBV7-9; j_call: TRBJ1-2; cdr3_length: 11; d_call: .; cdr3_nt: TGTGCCAGCAGCTCTGGGCTAGGCTACACCTTC; cdr3_aa: CASSSGLGYTF
clone_size: .; v_call: TRBV4-2; j_call: TRBJ2-1; cdr3_length: 15; d_call: .; cdr3_nt: TGTGCCAGCAGCCAAGACTCCGGCCCACTCAATGAGCAGTTCTTC; cdr3_aa: CASSQDSGPLNEQFF
clone_size: .; v_call: TRBV27; j_call: TRBJ1-4; cdr3_length: 13; d_call: .; cdr3_nt: TGTGCCAGCAGTTCCGGGAGGGGGGGTGAACTGTTTTTT; cdr3_aa: CASSSGRGGELFF
clone_size: .; v_call: TRBV10-3; j_call: TRBJ2-3; cdr3_length: 15; d_call: TRBD2; cdr3_nt: TGTGCCATCACCCAGGGGACTAGCCGCGCAGATACGCAGTATTTT; cdr3_aa: CAITQGTSRADTQYF
clone_size: few; v_call: TRBV10-1; j_call: TRBJ2-2; cdr3_length: 11; d_call: .; cdr3_nt: TGCGCCAGCACCTACACCGGGGAGCTGTTTTTT; cdr3_aa: CASTYTGELFF
clone_size: .; v_call: TRBV5-4; j_call: TRBJ2-1; cdr3_length: 12; d_call: .; cdr3_nt: TGTGCCAGCAGCCAAAATAGGAATGAGCAGTTCTTC; cdr3_aa: CASSQNRNEQFF
clone_size: .; v_call: TRBV5-1; j_call: TRBJ2-7; cdr3_length: 14; d_call: .; cdr3_nt: TGCGCCAGCAGCTTGGACGGGGGAGAATCCGAGCAGTACTTC; cdr3_aa: CASSLDGGESEQYF
clone_size: .; v_call: TRBV25-1; j_call: TRBJ2-3; cdr3_length: 16; d_call: TRBD2; cdr3_nt: TGTGCCAGCAGTCAAGAAGGCCTAGCGGGAGCAGATACGCAGTATTTT; cdr3_aa: CASSQEGLAGADTQYF
clone_size: .; v_call: TRBV29-1; j_call: TRBJ2-3; cdr3_length: 16; d_call: .; cdr3_nt: TGCAGTGCTAGAGATCGGGGGCGGGTTGGCACAGATACGCAGTATTTT; cdr3_aa: CSARDRGRVGTDTQYF
clone_size: many; v_call: TRBV20-1; j_call: TRBJ2-7; cdr3_length: 13; d_call: .; cdr3_nt: TGCAGTGCTTCAAGGGGAGTCTCCTACGAGCAGTACTTC; cdr3_aa: CSASRGVSYEQYF
clone_size: .; v_call: TRBV3-1; j_call: TRBJ1-1; cdr3_length: 18; d_call: TRBD1; cdr3_nt: TGTGCCAGCAGCCAAGAGCTGAACGTGGCCGACAGGGACACTGAAGCTTTCTTT; cdr3_aa: CASSQELNVADRDTEAFF
clone_size: .; v_call: TRBV6-1; j_call: TRBJ2-7; cdr3_length: 14; d_call: .; cdr3_nt: TGTGCCAGCAGCGCGGACACCGGCTCCTACGAGCAGTACTTC; cdr3_aa: CASSADTGSYEQYF
clone_size: few; v_call: TRBV2; j_call: TRBJ1-6; cdr3_length: 15; d_call: TRBD1; cdr3_nt: TGTGCCAGCAGTGGACAGGGATCCTATAATTCACCCCTCCACTTT; cdr3_aa: CASSGQGSYNSPLHF
clone_size: many; v_call: TRBV12-3/TRBV12-4; j_call: TRBJ2-5; cdr3_length: 15; d_call: .; cdr3_nt: TGTGCCAGCAGTTTTGCGGCCGAGGTCAAAGAGACCCAGTACTTC; cdr3_aa: CASSFAAEVKETQYF
clone_size: .; v_call: TRBV10-3; j_call: TRBJ1-6; cdr3_length: 14; d_call: TRBD1; cdr3_nt: TGTGCCATCAGGGGACAGGGAGGCAATTCACCCCTCCACTTT; cdr3_aa: CAIRGQGGNSPLHF
clone_size: many; v_call: TRBV7-9; j_call: TRBJ1-2; cdr3_length: 13; d_call: TRBD1; cdr3_nt: TGTGCCAGCAGTCAGGACAGGCAATATGGCTACACCTTC; cdr3_aa: CASSQDRQYGYTF
clone_size: .; v_call: TRBV2; j_call: TRBJ2-6; cdr3_length: 15; d_call: .; cdr3_nt: TGTGCCAGCAGTGCAGACATATCTGGGGCCAACGTCCTGACTTTC; cdr3_aa: CASSADISGANVLTF
clone_size: .; v_call: TRBV10-3; j_call: TRBJ1-2; cdr3_length: 15; d_call: .; cdr3_nt: TGTGCCATCAGTGAGTCGGGAACCAAAATTTCTGGCTACACCTTC; cdr3_aa: CAISESGTKISGYTF
clone_size: .; v_call: TRBV7-2; j_call: TRBJ1-2; cdr3_length: 15; d_call: TRBD1; cdr3_nt: TGTGCCAGCGGCGCCCCCGGACAGGGAGACTATGGCTACACCTTC; cdr3_aa: CASGAPGQGDYGYTF
clone_size: .; v_call: TRBV28; j_call: TRBJ2-7; cdr3_length: 11; d_call: .; cdr3_nt: TGTGCCAGCAGTTCACTCTACGAGCAGTACTTC; cdr3_aa: CASSSLYEQYF
clone_size: .; v_call: TRBV9; j_call: TRBJ2-5; cdr3_length: 14; d_call: .; cdr3_nt: TGTGCCAGCAGCCCCAGGGTCAGTGGGGAGACCCAGTACTTC; cdr3_aa: CASSPRVSGETQYF
clone_size: once; v_call: TRBV25-1; j_call: TRBJ2-7; cdr3_length: 17; d_call: .; cdr3_nt: TGTGCCAGCAGTGCACTTTATTCGGGATCCTTGGACTACGAGCAGTACTTC; cdr3_aa: CASSALYSGSLDYEQYF
clone_size: once; v_call: TRBV25-1; j_call: TRBJ2-3; cdr3_length: 16; d_call: .; cdr3_nt: TGTGCCAGCAGCCCCGGGACGGCGCGCAAAACAGATACGCAGTATTTT; cdr3_aa: CASSPGTARKTDTQYF
clone_size: many; v_call: TRBV4-2; j_call: TRBJ1-5; cdr3_length: 12; d_call: .; cdr3_nt: TGTGCCAGCAGCCATCCCCGTTCGCCCCAGCATTTT; cdr3_aa: CASSHPRSPQHF
clone_size: .; v_call: TRBV9; j_call: TRBJ2-2; cdr3_length: 15; d_call: TRBD2; cdr3_nt: TGTGCCAGCAGCCTAGCGGGGGGGCAAACCGGGGAGCTGTTTTTT; cdr3_aa: CASSLAGGQTGELFF
clone_size: many; v_call: TRBV7-2; j_call: TRBJ1-3; cdr3_length: 13; d_call: TRBD1; cdr3_nt: TGTGCCAGCAGCCCAGACAGGGTAAACACCATATATTTT; cdr3_aa: CASSPDRVNTIYF
clone_size: .; v_call: TRBV7-8; j_call: TRBJ2-3; cdr3_length: 17; d_call: TRBD1; cdr3_nt: TGTGCCAGCCGGCGGGGCGGGACAGGTCTTAACACAGATACGCAGTATTTT; cdr3_aa: CASRRGGTGLNTDTQYF
clone_size: .; v_call: TRBV10-3; j_call: TRBJ2-7; cdr3_length: 14; d_call: .; cdr3_nt: TGTGCCATCAGTGAGACGGGGGCTTATTACGAGCAGTACTTC; cdr3_aa: CAISETGAYYEQYF
clone_size: many; v_call: TRBV6-1; j_call: TRBJ2-7; cdr3_length: 16; d_call: .; cdr3_nt: TGTGCCAGCAGAAACGGTTTATGGGAGGCTAGCTACGAGCAGTACTTC; cdr3_aa: CASRNGLWEASYEQYF
clone_size: many; v_call: TRBV20-1; j_call: TRBJ1-1; cdr3_length: 14; d_call: .; cdr3_nt: TGCAGTGCGCTGCCCGGGGGGATGGAGACTGAAGCTTTCTTT; cdr3_aa: CSALPGGMETEAFF
clone_size: .; v_call: TRBV7-9; j_call: TRBJ2-5; cdr3_length: 16; d_call: .; cdr3_nt: TGTGCCAGCAGCTCCAGGGCGGGGGCAGTCTTCGAGACCCAGTACTTC; cdr3_aa: CASSSRAGAVFETQYF
clone_size: many; v_call: TRBV11-2; j_call: TRBJ1-5; cdr3_length: 17; d_call: .; cdr3_nt: TGTGCCAGCAGCTTAGATATAAACAGGGTTGGCAATCAGCCCCAGCATTTT; cdr3_aa: CASSLDINRVGNQPQHF
clone_size: .; v_call: TRBV7-9; j_call: TRBJ1-6; cdr3_length: 13; d_call: .; cdr3_nt: TGTGCCAGCAGCCAAGAAAGAAATTCACCCCTCCACTTT; cdr3_aa: CASSQERNSPLHF
clone_size: .; v_call: TRBV6-1; j_call: TRBJ1-1; cdr3_length: 11; d_call: .; cdr3_nt: TGTGCCGTACTATTGAACACTGAAGCTTTCTTT; cdr3_aa: CAVLLNTEAFF
clone_size: .; v_call: TRBV24-1; j_call: TRBJ2-3; cdr3_length: 14; d_call: .; cdr3_nt: TGTGCCAGCAGTTATACGGAGAGCTCCGATACGCAGTATTTT; cdr3_aa: CASSYTESSDTQYF
clone_size: .; v_call: TRBV5-1; j_call: TRBJ2-2; cdr3_length: 14; d_call: .; cdr3_nt: TGCGCCAGCAGCACGGACGGGAACACCGGGGAGCTGTTTTTT; cdr3_aa: CASSTDGNTGELFF
clone_size: many; v_call: TRBV12-3/TRBV12-4; j_call: TRBJ1-1; cdr3_length: 15; d_call: TRBD1; cdr3_nt: TGTGCCAGCAGTTACACAGGGGGTCGAAACACTGAAGCTTTCTTT; cdr3_aa: CASSYTGGRNTEAFF
clone_size: .; v_call: TRBV7-3; j_call: TRBJ1-5; cdr3_length: 13; d_call: .; cdr3_nt: TGTGCCAGCAGCCCAGGGTACAATCAGCCCCAGCATTTT; cdr3_aa: CASSPGYNQPQHF
clone_size: .; v_call: TRBV2; j_call: TRBJ2-3; cdr3_length: 15; d_call: TRBD2; cdr3_nt: TGTGCCAGCAGGAATCTAGCGGGAGCGGGTGATACGCAGTATTTT; cdr3_aa: CASRNLAGAGDTQYF
clone_size: .; v_call: TRBV19; j_call: TRBJ1-6; cdr3_length: 14; d_call: .; cdr3_nt: TGTGCCAGTAGCTTAGGGCCGACTCATTCACCCCTCCACTTT; cdr3_aa: CASSLGPTHSPLHF
clone_size: .; v_call: TRBV25-1; j_call: TRBJ2-1; cdr3_length: 14; d_call: TRBD2; cdr3_nt: TGTGCGACTAGCGGGGGGGCCCGTGGCAATGAGCAGTTCTTC; cdr3_aa: CATSGGARGNEQFF